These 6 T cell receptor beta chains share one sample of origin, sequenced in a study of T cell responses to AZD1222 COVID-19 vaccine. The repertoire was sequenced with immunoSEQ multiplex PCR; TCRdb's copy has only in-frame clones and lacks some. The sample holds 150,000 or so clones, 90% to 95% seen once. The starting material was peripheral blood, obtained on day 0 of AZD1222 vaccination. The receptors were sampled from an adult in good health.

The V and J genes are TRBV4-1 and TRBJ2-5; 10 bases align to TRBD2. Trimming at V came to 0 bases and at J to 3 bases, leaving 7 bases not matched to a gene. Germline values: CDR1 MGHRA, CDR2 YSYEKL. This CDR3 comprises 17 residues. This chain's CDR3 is CASSQDWLAGVEETQYF. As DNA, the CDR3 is TGCGCCAGCAGCCAAGATTGGCTAGCGGGAGTAGAAGAGACCCAGTACTTC.

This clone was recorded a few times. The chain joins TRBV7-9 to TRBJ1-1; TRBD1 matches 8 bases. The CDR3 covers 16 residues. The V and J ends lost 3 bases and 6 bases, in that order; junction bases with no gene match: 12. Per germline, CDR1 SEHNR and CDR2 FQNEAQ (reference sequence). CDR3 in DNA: TGTGCCAGCAGCTTTCGATGGACAGGGAGATTCGCTGAAGCTTTCTTT. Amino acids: CASSFRWTGRFAEAFF.

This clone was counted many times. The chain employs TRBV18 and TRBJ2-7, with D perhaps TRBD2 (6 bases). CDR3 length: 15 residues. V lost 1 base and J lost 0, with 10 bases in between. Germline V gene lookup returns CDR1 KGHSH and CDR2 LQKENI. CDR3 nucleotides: TGTGCCAGCTCACCACTCCCAGCGGGCTCCTACGAGCAGTACTTC. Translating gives CASSPLPAGSYEQYF.

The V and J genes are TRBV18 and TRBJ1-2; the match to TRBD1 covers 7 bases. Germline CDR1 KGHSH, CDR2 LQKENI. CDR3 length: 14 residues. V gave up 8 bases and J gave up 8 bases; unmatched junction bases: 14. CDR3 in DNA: TGTGCCAGCGACGCGACAGGGACGACCGGCGGCTACACCTTC. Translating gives CASDATGTTGGYTF.

CDR3 bases: TGCGCCAGCAGCCAAGGGGAAGGGTATGAAGCTTTCTTT. Its translation is CASSQGEGYEAFF. The chain carries TRBV4-3 and TRBJ1-1; unclear D gene. The CDR3 has 13 amino acids. Trimming left V 1 base short and J 7 bases short, with 10 bases between. CDR1 and CDR2 (germline): LGHNA, YSLEER.

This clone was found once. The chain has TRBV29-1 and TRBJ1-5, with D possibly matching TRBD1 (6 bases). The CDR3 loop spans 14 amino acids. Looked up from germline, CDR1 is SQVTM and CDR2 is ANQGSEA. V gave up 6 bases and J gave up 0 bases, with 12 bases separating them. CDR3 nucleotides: TGCAGCGTCTCACAGGGAACTAGCAATCAGCCCCAGCATTTT. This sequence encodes CSVSQGTSNQPQHF.